The 30 T cell receptor beta chains in this list originate from one sample, sequenced in a study of monozygotic twins with inflammatory bowel disease. TCRdb reanalyzed the 5' RACE reads, giving one entry per CDR3 protein sequence and no DNA. This table lists a few hundred thousand distinct CDR3 sequences. The sample consisted of blood. Every receptor here comes from a human donor with ulcerative colitis or Crohn's disease, or a healthy co-twin of an affected twin (not recorded which).

The chain carries TRBV20-1 and TRBJ2-3; checking the TCRdb D call of TRBD1 is not possible without DNA. Germline assignment: CDR1 DFQATT and CDR2 SNEGSKA (reference sequence). The CDR3 spans 15 residues. CDR3 protein: CSARNRGSSTDTQYF.

The chain couples TRBV28 to TRBJ2-1; TCRdb's assignment of TRBD2 cannot be checked, as there is no DNA. CDR1 and CDR2 (germline): MDHEN, SYDVKM. The CDR3 is made up of 14 amino acids. The CDR3 reads CASSLGGRSNEQFF.

This sequence joins TRBV19 and TRBJ1-1. From germline, CDR1 is LNHDA and CDR2 SQIVND (reference sequence). This CDR3 contains 13 residues. CDR3: CASSISGRTEAFF.

This chain joins TRBV12-3 or TRBV12-4 and TRBJ2-1; TCRdb indicates TRBD2, and absent DNA this call remains unverified. This CDR3 is 15 amino acids long. CDR3 protein: CASSVQAAGNNEQFF.

The chain recombines TRBV4-3 with TRBJ2-1; checking the TCRdb D call of TRBD1 is not possible without DNA. Germline values: CDR1 LGHNA, CDR2 YSLEER. CDR3 length equals 15 residues. CDR3 residues: CASSNRDRGNNEQFF.

The chain carries TRBV27 and TRBJ2-1. CDR1 and CDR2 from the germline V gene are MNHEY and SMNVEV (reference sequence). The CDR3 covers 16 residues. Here the CDR3 reads CASSLVYQPSYNEQFF.

This rearrangement joins TRBV4-1 to TRBJ2-3. Germline CDR1 MGHRA, CDR2 YSYEKL. This CDR3 contains 16 residues. The CDR3 loop is CASSQGLPPRGDTQYF.

The CDR3 is CASSPGLVGEQFF. This chain connects TRBV5-1 to TRBJ2-1; checking the TCRdb D call of TRBD2 is not possible without DNA. The CDR3 spans 13 residues. Germline assignment: CDR1 SGHRS and CDR2 YFSETQ.

V and J are TRBV19 and TRBJ2-5; TCRdb lists TRBD1, though no DNA is available to test this call. The CDR3 contains 13 residues. Germline CDR1 LNHDA, CDR2 SQIVND (reference sequence). CDR3 amino acids: CASSRTPQETQYF.

This chain links TRBV6-1 with TRBJ1-2; TCRdb's assignment of TRBD1 cannot be checked, as there is no DNA. Germline V gene sequence: CDR1 MNHNS, CDR2 SASEGT. The CDR3 sequence is 13 residues long. The CDR3 loop reads CASSGQGLFGYTF.

The rearrangement links TRBV25-1 to TRBJ2-7; TCRdb outputs TRBD1, but without DNA this stays unchecked. From germline, CDR1 is MGHDK and CDR2 SYGVNS. The CDR3 consists of 12 residues. The CDR3 reads CASSSYPGSQDF.

V usage is TRBV7-9 and J usage is TRBJ1-2; TCRdb's D call of TRBD1 is untestable without DNA. The CDR3 totals 15 residues. Germline-derived CDR1 and CDR2 are SEHNR and FQNEAQ (reference sequence). The CDR3 spells CASRPEGRANYGYTF.

The rearrangement uses TRBV6-2 or TRBV6-3 and TRBJ2-7. Germline V gives CDR1 MNHEY, CDR2 SVGEGT. The CDR3 sequence is 14 residues long. CDR3 loop: CASSKTSGPYEQYF.

The J gene is TRBJ1-1, the V gene TRBV19; TCRdb selects TRBD1, and the lack of DNA leaves this call unchecked. CDR3 length: 13 residues. Per germline, CDR1 LNHDA and CDR2 SQIVND (reference sequence). CDR3 region: CASTQGSNTEAFF. Full variable domain (rest looked up from reference TRBV19 and TRBJ1-1): DGGITQSPKYLFRKEGQNVTLSCEQNLNHDAMYWYRQDPGQGLRLIYYSQIVNDFQKGDIAEGYSVSREKKESFPLTVTSAQKNPTAFYLCASTQGSNTEAFFGQGTRLTVV.

The V gene is TRBV27, the J gene TRBJ2-1; TCRdb proposes TRBD2, but this gene call is untestable without DNA. The CDR3 spans 15 residues. From germline, CDR1 is MNHEY and CDR2 SMNVEV (reference sequence). The CDR3 region is CASSPPHGRGHEQFF.

The rearrangement joins TRBV4-3 to TRBJ2-6. Germline loops: CDR1 LGHNA, CDR2 YSLEER. CDR3 length: 15 amino acids. The CDR3 sequence is CASSQASSGANVLTF.

This rearrangement joins TRBV19 to TRBJ1-2. Germline CDR1 and CDR2: LNHDA and SQIVND (reference sequence). The CDR3 loop spans 14 amino acids. CDR3 region: CAISVPNSGYGYTF.

J is TRBJ1-5 and V is TRBV2. The CDR3 runs to 13 residues. The germline V gene encodes CDR1 SNHLY and CDR2 FYNNEI. CDR3 residues: CASSGKGTQPQHF. The whole variable domain, remainder taken from reference TRBV2 and TRBJ1-5, is EPEVTQTPSHQVTQMGQEVILRCVPISNHLYFYWYRQILGQKVEFLVSFYNNEISEKSEIFDDQFSVERPDGSNFTLKIRSTKLEDSAMYFCASSGKGTQPQHFGDGTRLSIL.

The chain carries TRBV27 and TRBJ1-1; checking the TCRdb D call of TRBD1 is not possible without DNA. Germline-derived CDR1 and CDR2 are MNHEY and SMNVEV (reference sequence). This CDR3 spans 15 amino acids. CDR3 region: CASSLQAQGITEAFF.

The chain is built from TRBV28 and TRBJ2-3; TCRdb names TRBD2, which stays unverified in the absence of DNA. The CDR3 is made up of 13 amino acids. The V gene's germline CDR1 is MDHEN and CDR2 SYDVKM. CDR3 loop: CASSPRKVSGQYF.

The chain is built from TRBV7-2 and TRBJ1-5. The CDR3 runs 15 residues. Germline V CDR1 and CDR2: SGHTA, FQGNSA. CDR3 amino acids: CASSLVENGNQPQHF.

V and J are TRBV4-2 and TRBJ1-2; the D call of TRBD1 rests on TCRdb alone, since no DNA is present to check it. The length of the CDR3 is 14 residues. In germline, CDR1 is LGHNA, CDR2 YNFKEQ. The CDR3 is CASSQETGYYGYTF.

This sequence joins TRBV28 and TRBJ2-7; the TCRdb call, TRBD1, lacks DNA for checking. CDR1 and CDR2 from the germline V gene are MDHEN and SYDVKM. The CDR3 length is 14 residues. The CDR3 spells CASSLSQGHHEQYF. Based on the CDR3 plus reference TRBV28 and TRBJ2-7, the full variable domain is DVKVTQSSRYLVKRTGEKVFLECVQDMDHENMFWYRQDPGLGLRLIYFSYDVKMKEKGDIPEGYSVSREKKERFSLILESASTNQTSMYLCASSLSQGHHEQYFGPGTRLTVT.

V is TRBV9 and J is TRBJ2-7; TCRdb's D call of TRBD2 is untestable without DNA. Germline lookup yields CDR1 SGDLS and CDR2 YYNGEE. This CDR3 has 15 amino acids. CDR3 protein: CASSPSPSGGYEQYF.

The chain uses TRBV24-1 and TRBJ2-5; without DNA, the TCRdb call of TRBD1 cannot be checked. CDR3 length: 12 amino acids. In germline, CDR1 is KGHDR, CDR2 SFDVKD. CDR3 sequence: CATSTEQETQYF.

The chain combines TRBV15 with TRBJ2-2; the TRBD1 assignment by TCRdb is unverifiable without DNA. The CDR3 runs to 15 residues. Germline CDR1 LNHNV, CDR2 YYDKDF (reference sequence). CDR3 sequence: CATSSLGGFTGELFF.

The chain combines TRBV25-1 with TRBJ2-1; TCRdb names TRBD2, which stays unverified in the absence of DNA. This CDR3 contains 16 residues. CDR1 MGHDK and CDR2 SYGVNS come from the germline V gene. The chain's CDR3 is CASTQGLAGGIGEQFF.

V usage is TRBV15 and J usage is TRBJ2-1; TCRdb gives TRBD1 as the D gene, but with no DNA this cannot be confirmed. Germline values: CDR1 LNHNV, CDR2 YYDKDF (reference sequence). This CDR3 spans 14 amino acids. CDR3 loop: CASKRGQGANEQFF.

The chain uses TRBV20-1 and TRBJ2-7; the D call of TRBD2 rests on TCRdb alone, since no DNA is present to check it. The CDR3 has 16 amino acids. Germline values: CDR1 DFQATT, CDR2 SNEGSKA (reference sequence). The CDR3 spells CSARDLGLALSKGQYF.

CDR3 amino acids: CASSPSGTRASASYNEQFF. V and J are TRBV5-1 and TRBJ2-1; TCRdb proposes TRBD2, but this gene call is untestable without DNA. Germline CDR1 SGHRS, CDR2 YFSETQ. This CDR3 spans 19 amino acids.